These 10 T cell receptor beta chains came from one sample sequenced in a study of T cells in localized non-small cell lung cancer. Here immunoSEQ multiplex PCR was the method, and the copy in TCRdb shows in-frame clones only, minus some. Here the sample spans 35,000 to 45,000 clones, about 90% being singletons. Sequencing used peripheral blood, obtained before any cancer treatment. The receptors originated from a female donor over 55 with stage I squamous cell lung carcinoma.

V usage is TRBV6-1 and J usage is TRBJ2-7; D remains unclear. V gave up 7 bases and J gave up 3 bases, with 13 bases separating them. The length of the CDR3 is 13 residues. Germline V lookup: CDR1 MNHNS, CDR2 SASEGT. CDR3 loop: CASTSTPGYEQYF. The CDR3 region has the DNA TGTGCCAGCACCTCGACCCCAGGCTACGAGCAGTACTTC.

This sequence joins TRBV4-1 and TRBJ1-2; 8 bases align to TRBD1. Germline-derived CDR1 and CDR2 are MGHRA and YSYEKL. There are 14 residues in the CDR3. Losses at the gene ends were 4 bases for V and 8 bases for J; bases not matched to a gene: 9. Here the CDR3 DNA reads TGCGCCAGCAGCCCCCGGACAGGGTACGTCGGCTACACCTTC. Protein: CASSPRTGYVGYTF.

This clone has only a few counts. The CDR3 bases are TGTGCCAGCAGCGTTCTTGCTCCCGGGACAGTTGATGGCTACACCTTC. Its protein is CASSVLAPGTVDGYTF. The chain carries TRBV9 and TRBJ1-2; 7 bases line up with TRBD1. With 2 bases clipped from V and 6 bases from J, the junction kept 13 bases outside the gene matches. This CDR3 spans 16 amino acids. Germline CDR1 and CDR2: SGDLS and YYNGEE.

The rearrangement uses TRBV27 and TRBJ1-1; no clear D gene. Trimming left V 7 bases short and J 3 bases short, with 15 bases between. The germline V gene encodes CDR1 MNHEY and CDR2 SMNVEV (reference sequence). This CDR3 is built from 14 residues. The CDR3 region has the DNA TGTGCCAGCAATCACGAAAGGACGGACACTGAAGCTTTCTTT. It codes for CASNHERTDTEAFF.

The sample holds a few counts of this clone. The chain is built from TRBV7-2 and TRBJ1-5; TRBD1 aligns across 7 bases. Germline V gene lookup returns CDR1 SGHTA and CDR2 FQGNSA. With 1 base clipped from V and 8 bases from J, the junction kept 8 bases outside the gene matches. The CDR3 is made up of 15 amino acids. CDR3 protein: CASSLDRGIGKPQHF. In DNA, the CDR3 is TGTGCCAGCAGCTTAGACAGGGGAATCGGGAAGCCCCAGCATTTT.

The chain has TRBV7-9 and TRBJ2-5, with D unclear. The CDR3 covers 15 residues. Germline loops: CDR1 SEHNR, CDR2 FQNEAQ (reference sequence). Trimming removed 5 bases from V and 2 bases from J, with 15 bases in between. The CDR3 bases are TGTGCCAGCAGCCCGGGCGGTCAGCCGCAAGAGACCCAGTACTTC. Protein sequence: CASSPGGQPQETQYF.

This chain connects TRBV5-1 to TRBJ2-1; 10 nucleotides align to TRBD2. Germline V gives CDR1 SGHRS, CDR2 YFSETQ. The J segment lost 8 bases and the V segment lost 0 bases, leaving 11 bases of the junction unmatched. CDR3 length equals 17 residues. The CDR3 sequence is CASSLARTSGPWHEQFF. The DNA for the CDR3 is TGCGCCAGCAGCTTGGCTAGGACTAGCGGCCCCTGGCATGAGCAGTTCTTC.

CDR3 amino acids: CASSLYEFSYNEQFF. DNA of the CDR3: TGTGCCAGCAGCTTGTACGAGTTCTCCTACAATGAGCAGTTCTTC. The chain links TRBV5-6 to TRBJ2-1; D unclear. The CDR3 contains 15 residues. The V gene lost 1 base and the J gene lost 0 bases, with 8 bases spanning the gap. CDR1 and CDR2 from the germline V gene are SGHDT and YYEEEE.

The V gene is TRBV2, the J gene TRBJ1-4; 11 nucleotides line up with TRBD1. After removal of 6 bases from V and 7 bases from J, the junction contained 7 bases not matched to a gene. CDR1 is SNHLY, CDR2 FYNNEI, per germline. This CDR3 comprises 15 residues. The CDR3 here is CASSYRTGGAEKLFF. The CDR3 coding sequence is TGTGCCAGCAGCTATCGGACAGGGGGCGCTGAAAAACTGTTTTTT.

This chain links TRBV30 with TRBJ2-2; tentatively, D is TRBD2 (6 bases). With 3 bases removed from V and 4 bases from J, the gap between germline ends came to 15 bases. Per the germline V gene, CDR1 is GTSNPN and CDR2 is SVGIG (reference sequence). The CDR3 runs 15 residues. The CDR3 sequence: CAWRRYMGGTGELFF. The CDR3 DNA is TGTGCCTGGAGGCGGTACATGGGAGGCACCGGGGAGCTGTTTTTT.